This TCR beta chain was identified during a study of human T cells and chemical hapten exposure. Study background: Patients, a majority of them female, were diagnosed with alopecia areata, totalis or universalis.

This clonotype was counted between two and nine times. As to time point: patch test 1, 2 weeks after DPC sensitization. Noted treatment: therapeutic diphenylcyclopropenone sensitization with weekly scalp DPC. Sequencing started from total RNA isolated from unfractionated whole blood. The CDR3 sequence is 16 residues long. Germline lookup yields CDR1 SEHNR and CDR2 FQNEAQ (reference sequence). Losses at the gene ends were 5 bases for V and 7 bases for J; bases not matched to a gene: 13. Separate cDNA molecules received unique molecular identifiers, which the library attached to them. TCRdb fed the RACE reads into MiXCR, producing one record per CDR3 protein. The top ten hold 3.5% of the sample, which has 74,000 or so distinct CDR3 sequences, around 11% seen once.

The receptor was isolated from an older woman with alopecia areata. Some clones in this sample may be carry-over from other donors' samples. Sequencing was performed on whole blood, taken in connection with sensitization to the hapten diphenylcyclopropenone (DPC). The chain is built from TRBV7-9 and TRBJ1-5, with 8 nucleotides matching TRBD1. The DNA of the CDR3 is TGTGCCAGCAGCAAGCGGACAGGGTGGGAAGAACAGCCCCAGCATTTT. The encoded protein is CASSKRTGWEEQPQHF. The full variable domain, in which reference TRBV7-9 and TRBJ1-5 provide the parts outside the CDR3, is DTGVSQNPRHKITKRGQNVTFRCDPISEHNRLYWYRQTLGQGPEFLTYFQNEAQLEKSRLLSDRFSAERPKGSFSTLEIQRTEQGDSAMYLCASSKRTGWEEQPQHFGDGTRLSIL.